This T cell receptor beta chain was captured by sequencing in a study of blood T cell repertoires in COVID-19. The CDR3 has 15 residues. V lost 5 bases, J lost 3 bases, and 5 bases stayed unmatched. Germline lookup yields CDR1 LNHDA and CDR2 SQIVND (reference sequence). Libraries were prepared by immunoSEQ multiplex PCR; TCRdb keeps only in-frame clonotypes and omits some of them. The table shows roughly 310,000 clones, with 90% occurring only once. The clonotype comes from a man in his sixties who had recovered from COVID-19. The chain uses TRBV19 and TRBJ2-7, with TRBD2 identical over 12 bases. The sequencing sample was made of PBMCs or T cells enriched from blood (not recorded which). The CDR3 region has the DNA TGTGCCAGTAGTCCCAGACTAGCGGGAGTCTACGAGCAGTACTTC. Its protein is CASSPRLAGVYEQYF.